The rows below give T cell receptor beta chains drawn from one sample of a study of chemoradiotherapy in HPV16-positive cancers. Clones were sequenced by immunoSEQ multiplex PCR, and TCRdb holds only the in-frame ones, with some missing. The sample includes approximately 27,000 clones, approximately 88% of them seen just once. Sample: blood, taken from a patient who underwent chemoradiotherapy. Receptors originate from a human donor with HPV-associated anogenital cancer. Each CDR3 is given with its conserved first and last residue. Each record gives: J gene, clone size, V gene, D gene, CDR3 DNA, CDR3 protein. The D gene is left open where the match is weak. Rows give clone size only sometimes, using once, few, many, or a class for an expanded clone.

>TRBJ1-1|.|TRBV25-1|.
TGTGCCAGCAGTGAAAGGATGAGCACTGAAGCTTTCTTT
CASSERMSTEAFF
>TRBJ2-6|.|TRBV5-1|TRBD1
TGCGCCAGCAGGTTCACAGGGGGCGCGGGTGGGGCCAACGTCCTGACTTTC
CASRFTGGAGGANVLTF
>TRBJ1-6|.|TRBV18|.
TGTGCCAGCTCACCGGGGAGTCCTGCTGGATATTCACCCCTCCACTTT
CASSPGSPAGYSPLHF
>TRBJ1-6|.|TRBV19|.
TGTGCCAGTAGCGGGGGAGCTTTCATCGCACCCCTCCACTTT
CASSGGAFIAPLHF
>TRBJ2-3|once|TRBV5-4|TRBD1
TGTGCCAGCAGCACCCCCAGGACAGGGGTGGCAGATACGCAGTATTTT
CASSTPRTGVADTQYF
>TRBJ2-7|.|TRBV21-1|.
TGTGCCAGCAGCAAAGGACAGGGGGCCGAGCAGTACTTC
CASSKGQGAEQYF
>TRBJ2-2|.|TRBV2|.
TGTGCCAGCTTGCTTGGGGGCCCCGTAACCGGGGAGCTGTTTTTT
CASLLGGPVTGELFF
>TRBJ2-3|.|TRBV29-1|.
TGCAGCGTTGACGGGGGCGCAACCTCCACAGATACGCAGTATTTT
CSVDGGATSTDTQYF
>TRBJ2-5|.|TRBV7-8|.
TGTGCCAGCAGCTTAGATGCTAACAGGGCGGAGACCCAGTACTTC
CASSLDANRAETQYF
>TRBJ1-2|.|TRBV13|.
TGTGCCAGCAGCTTAGGGCAGAACTATGGCTACACCTTC
CASSLGQNYGYTF
>TRBJ2-5|.|TRBV14|.
TGTGCCAGCAGCCAAGGAGGCATTCTGGCGGCCCAAGAGACCCAGTACTTC
CASSQGGILAAQETQYF
>TRBJ2-1|.|TRBV10-1|TRBD2
TGCGCCAGCAGTCCGTCGAGGGACTACCGTGGCAATGAGCAGTTCTTC
CASSPSRDYRGNEQFF
>TRBJ1-5|.|TRBV9|.
TGTGCCAGCAGCCCGAGGGGAGATCAGCCCCAGCATTTT
CASSPRGDQPQHF
>TRBJ1-2|once|TRBV29-1|.
TGCAGCGTTGAGAAGGTTTACGGCGGCTACACCTTC
CSVEKVYGGYTF
>TRBJ2-1|.|TRBV7-9|.
TGTGCCAGCAACGGGGGCCCGGGCAATGAGCAGTTCTTC
CASNGGPGNEQFF
>TRBJ2-2|.|TRBV7-9|.
TGTGCCAGCAGCTTCTCTAACACCGGGGAGCTGTTTTTT
CASSFSNTGELFF
>TRBJ2-7|.|TRBV7-9|.
TGTGCCAGCAGCCCCGGACAGCTTTCCTACGAGCAGTACTTC
CASSPGQLSYEQYF
>TRBJ1-2|.|TRBV29-1|.
TGCAGCGTTGGGGGGGGGTTGTCGATCGCACGCCCCAACTATGGCTACACCTTC
CSVGGGLSIARPNYGYTF
>TRBJ1-1|.|TRBV9|.
TGTGCCAGCAGCGTAGGGCCCCGGGGGATCACTGAAGCTTTCTTT
CASSVGPRGITEAFF
>TRBJ1-4|.|TRBV7-7|.
TGTGCCAGCAGCTTAGCGACAGGCCCAAATGAAAAACTGTTTTTT
CASSLATGPNEKLFF
>TRBJ2-1|.|TRBV5-6|TRBD2
TGTGCCAGCAGCTCATTAGGGACTAGCGGATCCTACAATGAGCAGTTCTTC
CASSSLGTSGSYNEQFF
>TRBJ1-5|.|TRBV21-1|.
TGTGCCAGCAGCAATACAACCAGGGACTCATATAGCAATCAGCCCCAGCATTTT
CASSNTTRDSYSNQPQHF
>TRBJ1-2|.|TRBV28|.
TGTGCCAGCAGAAGCAGTAACTATGGCTACACCTTC
CASRSSNYGYTF
>TRBJ2-5|.|TRBV7-2|.
TGTGCCAGCAGCTTAGCGTATGCAGGGACCCAGTACTTC
CASSLAYAGTQYF
>TRBJ1-5|.|TRBV2|TRBD1
TGTGCCAGCACTTTGGGACAGGGGGCGGGTAGTCAGCCCCAGCATTTT
CASTLGQGAGSQPQHF
>TRBJ1-2|.|TRBV6-5|TRBD1
TGTGCCAGCAGTTACACCGGGACAGGGGAAGGAGGCTACACCTTC
CASSYTGTGEGGYTF
>TRBJ2-1|.|TRBV6-4|.
TGTGCCAGCAGTGAGAGGAGCAGCTCCTACAATGAGCAGTTCTTC
CASSERSSSYNEQFF
>TRBJ2-5|.|TRBV7-8|.
TGTGCCAGCAGCTTAGGACAGCAAGAGACCCAGTACTTC
CASSLGQQETQYF
>TRBJ1-1|.|TRBV7-3|.
TGTGCCAGCAGATGGACAGAGAACACTGAAGCTTTCTTT
CASRWTENTEAFF
>TRBJ1-2|.|TRBV5-1|.
TGCGCCAGCAGCTTGGAGGCCCGGAGGGACTATGGCTACACCTTC
CASSLEARRDYGYTF
>TRBJ2-1|.|TRBV5-4|.
TGTGCCAGCAGCTTCGAGGGGAACGGGCAGTTCTTC
CASSFEGNGQFF
>TRBJ1-1|.|TRBV29-1|.
TGCAGCGTTGAACCGCGGGACACTGAAGCTTTCTTT
CSVEPRDTEAFF
>TRBJ1-2|once|TRBV11-2|.
TGTGCCAGCAGCTTCAATTCAGGGAGCTATGGCTACACCTTC
CASSFNSGSYGYTF
>TRBJ2-3|.|TRBV7-3|.
TGTGCCAGCAGCTTAGGCTTAAACACAGATACGCAGTATTTT
CASSLGLNTDTQYF
>TRBJ2-5|.|TRBV2|TRBD2
TGTGCCAACGTACCCCGGGGCGCGGGGGGCGGCCGGGAGACCCAGTACTTC
CANVPRGAGGGRETQYF
>TRBJ1-6|few|TRBV6-5|.
TGTGCCAGCAGTTCGGGACTGATTAATTCACCCCTCCACTTT
CASSSGLINSPLHF
>TRBJ2-5|.|TRBV30|.
TGTGCCTGGACTCACCCCCAGCGGAGCCAAGAGACCCAGTACTTC
CAWTHPQRSQETQYF
>TRBJ2-1|.|TRBV30|TRBD2
TGTGCCTGGAGTTCTTCTTTCGGCGGGGGGACTAGCTCCTACAATGAGCAGTTCTTC
CAWSSSFGGGTSSYNEQFF
>TRBJ2-5|once|TRBV4-1|TRBD2
TGCGCCAGCAGCCCCCGGGTAGCGGGGGGAAAGACCCAGTACTTC
CASSPRVAGGKTQYF
>TRBJ2-2|.|TRBV5-1|TRBD1
TGCGCCAGCAGCTTCAGGGGGACGGGGACCGGGGAGCTGTTTTTT
CASSFRGTGTGELFF
>TRBJ1-1|once|TRBV27|.
TGTGCCAGCAGTTTAAGGGGGAGCACTGAAGCTTTCTTT
CASSLRGSTEAFF
>TRBJ2-7|.|TRBV30|.
TGTGCCTGGAGTCTGAACGGGGGAAACGAGCAGTACTTC
CAWSLNGGNEQYF
>TRBJ1-2|.|TRBV4-1|.
TGCGCCAGCAGCCAAGTTGGCTTCTCAAACTATGGCTACACCTTC
CASSQVGFSNYGYTF
>TRBJ2-3|.|TRBV9|.
TGTGCCAGCAGCGTAGCGGTGAGCACAGATACGCAGTATTTT
CASSVAVSTDTQYF
>TRBJ1-1|.|TRBV5-1|.
TGCGCCAGCAGCCGAGTGGGGGGAGAAACTGAAGCTTTCTTT
CASSRVGGETEAFF
>TRBJ1-5|.|TRBV2|TRBD1
TGTGCCAGCAGTGACGCAGCGACAGGGGTGGGCAATCAGCCCCAGCATTTT
CASSDAATGVGNQPQHF
>TRBJ1-1|.|TRBV6-5|.
TGTGCCAGCAGTTCTTATTGGGGCCTGAACACTGAAGCTTTCTTT
CASSSYWGLNTEAFF
>TRBJ2-2|once|TRBV6-5|TRBD1
TGTGCCAGCAGTTACCGGGGGACAGGGGCGGCCGGGGAGCTGTTTTTT
CASSYRGTGAAGELFF
>TRBJ2-5|.|TRBV11-2|TRBD1
TGTGCCAGCAGCTTAGGGGCAGGGGGCTTGGAGACCCAGTACTTC
CASSLGAGGLETQYF
>TRBJ2-1|.|TRBV7-9|TRBD1
TGTGCCAGTAGCTCCCACGGGACAGGGGGCGGGATAAATGAGCAGTTCTTC
CASSSHGTGGGINEQFF
>TRBJ1-1|.|TRBV5-6|.
TGTGCCAGCAGCCGGGATTACAGGGCGGACACTGAAGCTTTCTTT
CASSRDYRADTEAFF
>TRBJ1-5|.|TRBV7-2|.
TGTGCCAGCAGCTCCACAACCGGAGTTCGCAATCAGCCCCAGCATTTT
CASSSTTGVRNQPQHF